This passage covers 14 T cell receptor beta chains from one sample sequenced in a study of T cells in Graves' hyperthyroidism and ophthalmopathy. Amplified regions were TCR beta CDR3 sequences from RNA transcripts. A set of HTBI primers served as the primers for a first-round RT-PCR of the TCR CDR3. MiXCR was run by TCRdb on the multiplex PCR reads, yielding one entry per CDR3 protein. Of over 450,000 distinct CDR3 sequences listed, approximately 17% are singletons. The sequenced sample consisted of blood. These receptors were taken from a woman aged 18-29 years with Graves' ophthalmopathy.

This clonotype occurred a few times. A read error may explain this, as a much larger clone is one base away. The chain has TRBV7-2 and TRBJ2-7; TRBD2 aligns across 7 bases. The end of the DNA aligns better with TRBJ2-1, so the J call may be wrong. Germline V CDR1 and CDR2: SGHTA, FQGNSA. This CDR3 contains 16 residues. CDR3 sequence (DNA): TGTGCCAGCAGCTTAGTTTCGGGCGGGAGCACTTACGAGCAGTTCTTC. Protein: CASSLVSGGSTYEQFF.

This chain connects TRBV6-2 or TRBV6-3 to TRBJ2-1; the D gene could be TRBD1 or TRBD2 (5 bases each). This CDR3 is 15 amino acids long. Trimming cost V 6 bases and J 5 bases, with 17 bases left between them. Germline V gene sequence: CDR1 MNHEY, CDR2 SVGEGT. CDR3 bases: TGTGCCAGCAGGGGGGAGAGGGGCGAGGACAATGAGCAGTTCTTC. It yields the protein CASRGERGEDNEQFF.

This clonotype was counted many times. DNA of the CDR3: TGTGCCAGCAGCAACTTGGGATACGAGCAGTACTTC. This encodes CASSNLGYEQYF. V and J are TRBV2 and TRBJ2-7, with D uncertain. Trimming stripped 6 bases from V and 4 bases from J, with 10 bases between. The CDR3 runs 12 residues. The germline CDR1 and CDR2 sequences are SNHLY and FYNNEI.

This clonotype has a handful of counts. The chain employs TRBV28 and TRBJ1-2; perhaps TRBD1 as D (5 bases). CDR3 length equals 13 residues. V was clipped by 1 base and J by 7 bases, with 10 bases between them. Germline assignment: CDR1 MDHEN and CDR2 SYDVKM. The CDR3 protein is CASSLYSRGGYTF. DNA of the CDR3: TGTGCCAGCAGTTTATATTCGAGGGGTGGCTACACCTTC.

The chain has TRBV4-2 and TRBJ2-7, with D unresolved. The CDR3 consists of 15 residues. From germline, CDR1 is LGHNA and CDR2 YNFKEQ. V was shortened by 5 bases and J by 6 bases, with 20 bases between the two germline ends. CDR3 sequence: CASSFGPRQLFEQYF. DNA of the CDR3: TGTGCCAGCAGCTTTGGTCCGAGACAACTCTTCGAGCAGTACTTC.

This clonotype was observed many times. The V and J genes are TRBV5-1 and TRBJ2-1, with TRBD1 matching over 7 bases. The CDR3 is made up of 14 amino acids. Trimming cost V 4 bases and J 5 bases; bases outside gene matches: 6. Germline-derived CDR1 and CDR2 are SGHRS and YFSETQ. The CDR3 spells CASSVTGRDNEQFF. DNA of the CDR3: TGCGCCAGCAGCGTGACAGGGCGTGACAATGAGCAGTTCTTC. Complete variable domain (other parts from reference TRBV5-1 and TRBJ2-1): KAGVTQTPRYLIKTRGQQVTLSCSPISGHRSVSWYQQTPGQGLQFLFEYFSETQRNKGNFPGRFSGRQFSNSRSEMNVSTLELGDSALYLCASSVTGRDNEQFFGPGTRLTVL.

The chain carries TRBV11-3 and TRBJ2-1; D tentatively reads TRBD1 or TRBD2 (7 bases each). With 3 bases removed from V and 7 bases from J, the gap between germline ends came to 16 bases. Germline values: CDR1 SGHNT, CDR2 YENEEA. This CDR3 is 15 amino acids long. The CDR3: CASSLGAGGVNEQFF. The CDR3 bases are TGTGCCAGCAGCTTGGGGGCAGGGGGGGTAAATGAGCAGTTCTTC. The entire variable domain, with the rest obtained from reference TRBV11-3 and TRBJ2-1, is as follows: EAGVVQSPRYKIIEKKQPVAFWCNPISGHNTLYWYLQNLGQGPELLIRYENEEAVDDSQLPKDRFSAERLKGVDSTLKIQPAELGDSAVYLCASSLGAGGVNEQFFGPGTRLTVL.

In this sample, this clonotype turned up many times. The chain couples TRBV5-1 to TRBJ1-1; D may be TRBD1 (6 bases). Germline V CDR1 and CDR2: SGHRS, YFSETQ. V lost 8 bases to trimming and J lost 1 base, with 9 bases between them. The CDR3 consists of 12 residues. The CDR3 sequence is CARGQWNTEAFF. The CDR3 DNA reads as TGCGCCAGAGGACAGTGGAACACTGAAGCTTTCTTT.

The chain carries TRBV9 and TRBJ1-1; tentative D call: TRBD1 (6 bases). Germline CDR1 is SGDLS and CDR2 is YYNGEE. V was shortened by 4 bases and J by 2 bases, with 15 bases between the two germline ends. This CDR3 spans 15 amino acids. The DNA of the CDR3 is TGTGCCAGCAGCCCGGGACACCGTCTAAACACTGAAGCTTTCTTT. Protein: CASSPGHRLNTEAFF.

This clonotype came up a few times. The chain carries TRBV7-9 and TRBJ1-4, with 7 positions matching TRBD1. Germline V gene data show CDR1 as SEHNR and CDR2 as FQNEAQ (reference sequence). V dropped 1 base and J dropped 5; count of bases not matched to a gene: 4. The CDR3 is 15 amino acids. The CDR3 region has the DNA TGTGCCAGCAGCTTAGGAGGGACAGTGAATGAAAAACTGTTTTTT. It translates to CASSLGGTVNEKLFF.

This rearrangement joins TRBV6-1 to TRBJ2-1; D possibly matches TRBD1 or TRBD2 (5 bases each). Trimming cost V 3 bases and J 11 bases, with 8 bases left between them. Germline values: CDR1 MNHNS, CDR2 SASEGT. The length of the CDR3 is 11 residues. CDR3 residues: CASSDEGKQFF. The CDR3 coding sequence is TGTGCCAGCAGTGATGAGGGGAAGCAGTTCTTC.

The chain is built from TRBV6-5 and TRBJ1-1; maybe TRBD1 (5 bases). V lost 2 bases and J 3 bases, leaving 13 bases between the germline ends. Germline V gene data show CDR1 as MNHEY and CDR2 as SVGAGI. This CDR3 contains 15 residues. The CDR3 nucleotides read TGTGCCAGCAGTTACAGGGACCCTAGGGACACTGAAGCTTTCTTT. Translated: CASSYRDPRDTEAFF.

This chain connects TRBV20-1 to TRBJ2-5, with a tentative D call TRBD2 (5 bases). The CDR3 loop spans 15 amino acids. The V end lost 1 base, the J end lost 4 bases, and 16 bases lay between the germline ends. Germline CDR1 DFQATT, CDR2 SNEGSKA (reference sequence). CDR3 region: CSARVIEGVGETQYF. The CDR3 DNA reads TGCAGTGCTAGAGTTATTGAGGGAGTGGGAGAGACCCAGTACTTC.

This clonotype has more than one count but fewer than ten. The CDR3 spells CASSLEGQGASGANVLTF. CDR3 nucleotide sequence: TGTGCCAGCAGCTTGGAGGGACAGGGGGCCTCTGGGGCCAACGTCCTGACTTTC. The V gene is TRBV5-4, the J gene TRBJ2-6; 12 nucleotides agree with TRBD1. With 0 bases clipped from V and 0 bases from J, the junction kept 1 base outside the gene matches. Per germline, CDR1 SGHNT and CDR2 YYREEE (reference sequence). The CDR3 has 18 amino acids. Using reference TRBV5-4 and TRBJ2-6 for the parts outside the CDR3, the full variable domain is ETGVTQSPTHLIKTRGQQVTLRCSSQSGHNTVSWYQQALGQGPQFIFQYYREEENGRGNFPPRFSGLQFPNYSSELNVNALELDDSALYLCASSLEGQGASGANVLTFGAGSRLTVL.